The source of this T cell receptor beta chain is a study of T cell repertoires in cytomegalovirus infection. Study summary: CMV infection and matching HLA type were both indicated by public TCR beta signatures.

Findings and limits, study-wide: Cumulative public TCR beta family frequency identified carriers of CMV plus the relevant HLA. Clonotype analysis showed dominance of the ex vivo response by HLA-C-restricted CMV-specific TCR beta clonotypes.

Germline loops: CDR1 SGHRS, CDR2 YFSETQ. The CDR3 sequence is 16 residues long. The V and J ends lost 4 bases and 6 bases respectively, with 21 bases between them. In its sample, this clonotype was seen many times. Its specificity is not known. One entry per CDR3 protein, called by TCRdb with MiXCR from the reads. The sample holds 200,000 to 250,000 distinct CDR3 sequences, approximately 7% seen once. The TCR originated in a human donor in good health (CMV status not recorded). Some clones in this sample may be carry-over from other donors' samples. V is TRBV5-1 and J is TRBJ2-3; a possible D gene is TRBD2 (6 bases). The sequencing sample was made of PBMCs. This CDR3 reads CASSIGGAPPRDTQYF. The CDR3 DNA reads as TGCGCCAGCAGCATCGGGGGTGCTCCCCCTCGGGATACGCAGTATTTT. Full variable domain (remainder filled in from reference TRBV5-1 and TRBJ2-3): KAGVTQTPRYLIKTRGQQVTLSCSPISGHRSVSWYQQTPGQGLQFLFEYFSETQRNKGNFPGRFSGRQFSNSRSEMNVSTLELGDSALYLCASSIGGAPPRDTQYFGPGTRLTVL.